Shown below are 32 T cell receptor beta chains from a single sample sequenced in a study of cytomegalovirus exposure and HLA in healthy donors. The PCR was carried out with 60 Vbeta primers and 13 Jbeta primers. The assay was immunoSEQ multiplex PCR, and TCRdb's table has in-frame clones only and misses some. The sample lists approximately 130,000 clones, over 65% occurring once. The specimen was PBMCs. The receptors stem from a man aged 50 to 59 in good health and CMV-seronegative.

The table lists this clone with a few counts. The V gene is TRBV2, the J gene TRBJ1-5; D gene uncertain. Germline values: CDR1 SNHLY, CDR2 FYNNEI. Trimming pared 2 bases from V and 0 bases from J, leaving 8 bases between. CDR3 length: 15 amino acids. CDR3 coding DNA: TGTGCCAGCAGTGAATCGGGGAATAGCAATCAGCCCCAGCATTTT. Its protein product is CASSESGNSNQPQHF.

This chain connects TRBV28 to TRBJ2-1; 10 bases fit TRBD2. Trimming took 8 bases from V and 2 from J; bases not matched to a gene: 6. This CDR3 has 15 amino acids. Germline CDR1 MDHEN, CDR2 SYDVKM. The CDR3 protein is CASFTGTSAYNEQFF. The CDR3 DNA reads TGTGCCAGCTTCACCGGGACTAGCGCCTACAATGAGCAGTTCTTC.

This chain joins TRBV10-2 and TRBJ1-2; a weak D match, TRBD1 (5 bases). The germline V gene has CDR1 WSHSY and CDR2 SAAADI. This CDR3 has 13 amino acids. V lost 2 bases and J 4 bases, leaving 8 bases between the germline ends. CDR3 protein: CASSETGTYGYTF. CDR3 nucleotides: TGCGCCAGCAGTGAGACAGGCACCTATGGCTACACCTTC.

This clone was seen more than once but under ten times. This sequence joins TRBV5-4 and TRBJ1-5, with D possibly being TRBD1 (6 bases). This CDR3 is 14 amino acids long. V was clipped by 4 bases and J by 6 bases, with 14 bases between them. The germline V gene encodes CDR1 SGHNT and CDR2 YYREEE (reference sequence). CDR3 nucleotides: TGTGCCAGCAGCCGTGGGGGGGCTAGTCAGCCCCAGCATTTT. Amino acid sequence: CASSRGGASQPQHF.

This rearrangement joins TRBV7-2 to TRBJ1-4; 8 positions match TRBD1. Germline CDR1 is SGHTA and CDR2 is FQGNSA. The CDR3 totals 15 residues. V shed 4 bases, J shed 5 bases, and the junction held 6 bases outside the gene matches. The CDR3 DNA reads TGTGCCAGCAGCTCCGGACAGGGCTTAAATGAAAAACTGTTTTTT. It specifies CASSSGQGLNEKLFF.

This clone was seen only a few times. The V call is TRBV2, the J call TRBJ2-7, with TRBD2 matching over 9 bases. V lost 2 bases, J lost 4 bases, and 3 bases stayed unmatched. The CDR3 is 14 residues long. CDR1 is SNHLY, CDR2 FYNNEI, per germline. The DNA for the CDR3 is TGTGCCAGCAGTGAACGTAGCGGGAGATACGAGCAGTACTTC. Its protein product is CASSERSGRYEQYF.

This clone was picked up many times. The V gene is TRBV6-7, the J gene TRBJ1-5; 12 nucleotides agree with TRBD1. TRBV6-7 is classed as an ORF, of uncertain function. The J segment lost 0 bases and the V segment lost 5 bases, leaving 17 bases of the junction unmatched. CDR3 length: 21 amino acids. CDR3 sequence reads: CASSPTTLGTGGRYSNQPQHF. CDR3 nucleotides: TGTGCCAGCAGTCCAACTACCCTAGGGACAGGGGGCCGTTATAGCAATCAGCCCCAGCATTTT.

There are a few counts of this clone. J is TRBJ2-1 and V is TRBV6-5, with D unresolved. CDR1 MNHEY and CDR2 SVGAGI come from the germline V gene. With 9 bases removed from V and 2 bases from J, the gap between germline ends came to 5 bases. There are 11 residues in the CDR3. In DNA, the CDR3 is TGTGCCAGTTCAGCCTACAATGAGCAGTTCTTC. Its protein product is CASSAYNEQFF.

The V gene is TRBV15, the J gene TRBJ2-3, with a weak D call TRBD2 (5 bases). V lost 0 bases, J lost 1 base, and 11 bases lay in between. This CDR3 region has 16 residues. Germline V gene sequence: CDR1 LNHNV, CDR2 YYDKDF (reference sequence). The CDR3 DNA follows: TGTGCCACCAGCAGAGATGCAGGACTGGGCACAGATACGCAGTATTTT. It encodes CATSRDAGLGTDTQYF.

J is TRBJ2-7 and V is TRBV28; a weak D match, TRBD2 (5 bases). The CDR3 covers 16 residues. The germline V gene encodes CDR1 MDHEN and CDR2 SYDVKM. V dropped 5 bases and J dropped 3 bases, with 20 bases sitting between them. The CDR3 DNA reads as TGTGCCAGCAGTCACCGGACGGGATTACCCTTCTACGAGCAGTACTTC. It codes for CASSHRTGLPFYEQYF.

CDR3: CASSYSAPKGSAEAFF. In DNA, the CDR3 is TGTGCCAGCAGTTACTCTGCACCCAAGGGTAGCGCTGAAGCTTTCTTT. This sequence joins TRBV6-6 and TRBJ1-1; D call uncertain. V was shortened by 0 bases and J by 6 bases, with 17 bases between the two germline ends. The CDR3 is made up of 16 amino acids. Germline V CDR1 and CDR2: MNHNY, SVGAGI (reference sequence).

The V gene is TRBV28, the J gene TRBJ2-1; 8 bases line up with TRBD1. This CDR3 has 18 residues. The V and J ends lost 6 bases and 3 bases, in that order; junction bases with no gene match: 16. Germline CDR1 reads MDHEN; CDR2 reads SYDVKM. CDR3 DNA: TGTGCCAGCAGACCAAACGGTGGGAGACAGGGGAACTACAATGAGCAGTTCTTC. This sequence encodes CASRPNGGRQGNYNEQFF.

This clone has only one observation. V is TRBV2 and J is TRBJ1-1, with D uncertain. CDR3 size: 14 residues. CDR1 and CDR2 (germline): SNHLY, FYNNEI. The germline V and J ends were trimmed by 4 bases and 1 base, with 10 bases remaining between them. The CDR3 sequence is CASSASQKNTEAFF. CDR3 bases: TGTGCCAGCAGTGCCTCTCAGAAGAACACTGAAGCTTTCTTT. The full variable domain, in which reference TRBV2 and TRBJ1-1 provide the parts outside the CDR3, is EPEVTQTPSHQVTQMGQEVILRCVPISNHLYFYWYRQILGQKVEFLVSFYNNEISEKSEIFDDQFSVERPDGSNFTLKIRSTKLEDSAMYFCASSASQKNTEAFFGQGTRLTVV.

This chain uses TRBV27 with TRBJ2-7; 9 bases are shared with TRBD1. Trimming at V came to 2 bases and at J to 2 bases, leaving 7 bases not matched to a gene. There are 16 residues in the CDR3. CDR1 and CDR2 (germline): MNHEY, SMNVEV (reference sequence). This CDR3 reads CASSLVGDRAAYEQYF. For the CDR3, the DNA is TGTGCCAGCAGTTTAGTAGGGGACAGGGCAGCCTACGAGCAGTACTTC.

This chain links TRBV18 with TRBJ2-1, with TRBD2 matching over 9 bases. V shed 4 bases, J shed 6 bases, and the junction held 13 bases outside the gene matches. Germline lookup yields CDR1 KGHSH and CDR2 LQKENI. This CDR3 contains 17 residues. The CDR3 region is CASSLTGSSGRSNEQFF. The CDR3 nucleotides are TGTGCCAGCTCACTAACGGGGAGTAGCGGGAGATCCAATGAGCAGTTCTTC.

This clone was seen just once. V and J are TRBV11-3 and TRBJ2-2; no firm D call. The germline V and J ends were trimmed by 1 base and 6 bases, with 15 bases remaining between them. The CDR3 loop spans 16 amino acids. The germline V gene encodes CDR1 SGHNT and CDR2 YENEEA. CDR3 residues: CASSLGVARSAGELFF. CDR3 bases: TGTGCCAGCAGCTTAGGAGTTGCGCGGAGTGCCGGGGAGCTGTTTTTT.

This clone was recorded once. The rearrangement uses TRBV7-2 and TRBJ2-5; a weak D match, TRBD2 (7 bases). The end of the DNA aligns better with TRBJ2-7, so the J call may be wrong. The CDR3 consists of 15 residues. Germline V lookup: CDR1 SGHTA, CDR2 FQGNSA. The CDR3 DNA reads as TGTGCCAGCAGCTATGAGGGGGGGCACTCCTACGAGCAGTACTTC. Encoded protein: CASSYEGGHSYEQYF.

The V call is TRBV5-1, the J call TRBJ2-2, with 8 bases matching TRBD2. Germline V gives CDR1 SGHRS, CDR2 YFSETQ. V shed 7 bases, J shed 0 bases, and the junction held 2 bases outside the gene matches. The CDR3 covers 14 residues. CDR3 bases: TGCGCCAGCCGACTAGCGCCGAACACCGGGGAGCTGTTTTTT. It translates to CASRLAPNTGELFF.

The rearrangement uses TRBV15 and TRBJ2-3, with 8 bases fitting TRBD2. With 3 bases clipped from V and 3 bases from J, the junction kept 8 bases outside the gene matches. Germline-derived CDR1 and CDR2 are LNHNV and YYDKDF (reference sequence). The length of the CDR3 is 16 residues. CDR3 region: CATSSRAGAGTDTQYF. As DNA, the CDR3 is TGTGCCACCAGCAGCAGAGCGGGAGCGGGGACAGATACGCAGTATTTT.

V is TRBV5-1 and J is TRBJ2-1; the D gene is possibly TRBD2 (6 bases). Germline CDR1 reads SGHRS; CDR2 reads YFSETQ. Trimming took off 0 bases at V and 6 bases at J, with 16 bases between the two ends. There are 16 residues in the CDR3. DNA for the CDR3: TGCGCCAGCAGCTTGGGGGGGACTGAGGGTATCAATGAGCAGTTCTTC. This translates into CASSLGGTEGINEQFF.

The chain uses TRBV19 and TRBJ1-5; 7 bases are a match to TRBD1. CDR1 and CDR2 from the germline V gene are LNHDA and SQIVND (reference sequence). Trimming removed 2 bases from V and 6 bases from J; junction bases left unmatched: 7. The length of the CDR3 is 15 residues. Here the CDR3 reads CASSITSGGAQPQHF. The CDR3 DNA follows: TGTGCCAGTAGTATAACGTCAGGGGGAGCTCAGCCCCAGCATTTT. Supplemented by reference TRBV19 and TRBJ1-5, the full variable domain reads DGGITQSPKYLFRKEGQNVTLSCEQNLNHDAMYWYRQDPGQGLRLIYYSQIVNDFQKGDIAEGYSVSREKKESFPLTVTSAQKNPTAFYLCASSITSGGAQPQHFGDGTRLSIL.

This chain connects TRBV7-9 to TRBJ2-1; TRBD2 aligns across 13 bases. This CDR3 has 16 residues. The ends lost 1 base at V and 5 bases at J; junction bases unmatched: 2. Germline CDR1 and CDR2: SEHNR and FQNEAQ (reference sequence). The CDR3 coding sequence is TGTGCCAGCAGCTTAGGACTAGCGGGAGGAAACAATGAGCAGTTCTTC. Its protein product is CASSLGLAGGNNEQFF.

The chain joins TRBV7-9 to TRBJ2-1; 7 bases are a match to TRBD2. Per the germline V gene, CDR1 is SEHNR and CDR2 is FQNEAQ (reference sequence). The length of the CDR3 is 12 residues. Unmatched junction bases numbered 5, after V lost 5 bases and J lost 10 bases. CDR3 in DNA: TGTGCCAGCAGCCCCGGACTAGGGGAGCAGTTCTTC. Amino acids: CASSPGLGEQFF.

The chain employs TRBV4-2 and TRBJ2-7; D might be TRBD1 (5 bases). Germline CDR1 LGHNA, CDR2 YNFKEQ. Between the trimmed V and J ends, which lost 1 base and 2 bases, there was a span of 9 bases. CDR3 length: 14 residues. CDR3 nucleotides: TGTGCCAGCAGCCAAGGAACAGGCCCCTACGAGCAGTACTTC. Its translation is CASSQGTGPYEQYF.

CDR3 sequence: CASSQDAYGSGNTIYF. The CDR3 nucleotides read TGCGCCAGCAGCCAAGACGCCTATGGCTCTGGAAACACCATATATTTT. V usage is TRBV4-1 and J usage is TRBJ1-3; the D is unclear. The CDR3 loop spans 16 amino acids. Per germline, CDR1 MGHRA and CDR2 YSYEKL. V lost 0 bases and J 0 bases, leaving 9 bases between the germline ends.

The chain couples TRBV9 to TRBJ2-1; 11 bases map to TRBD2. With V trimmed by 3 bases and J by 9 bases, 8 bases remained unmatched. Germline V lookup: CDR1 SGDLS, CDR2 YYNGEE. The CDR3 spans 15 residues. CDR3 DNA: TGTGCCAGCAGCGCCCGTGGACTAGCGGGTTTTGAGCAGTTCTTC. This sequence encodes CASSARGLAGFEQFF.

The chain couples TRBV30 to TRBJ2-5, with 11 bases that match TRBD1. CDR1 is GTSNPN, CDR2 SVGIG, per germline (reference sequence). There are 13 residues in the CDR3. V shed 5 bases, J shed 4 bases, and the junction held 3 bases outside the gene matches. Here the CDR3 reads CAWGTGGTETQYF. The CDR3 DNA reads TGTGCCTGGGGGACAGGGGGTACAGAGACCCAGTACTTC.

This sequence joins TRBV5-4 and TRBJ2-6, with a weak D call TRBD1 (5 bases). The CDR3 runs to 16 residues. Germline values: CDR1 SGHNT, CDR2 YYREEE (reference sequence). The V end lost 1 base, the J end lost 2 bases, and 10 bases lay between the germline ends. CDR3 in amino acids: CASSLRQGTGANVLTF. CDR3 bases: TGTGCCAGCAGCTTGAGGCAGGGCACTGGGGCCAACGTCCTGACTTTC. Combining the CDR3 with reference TRBV5-4 and TRBJ2-6 gives the whole variable domain ETGVTQSPTHLIKTRGQQVTLRCSSQSGHNTVSWYQQALGQGPQFIFQYYREEENGRGNFPPRFSGLQFPNYSSELNVNALELDDSALYLCASSLRQGTGANVLTFGAGSRLTVL.

V usage is TRBV29-1 and J usage is TRBJ1-1, with D possibly being TRBD1 (5 bases). The ends were cut back, 1 base at V and 3 bases at J, with 9 bases in the middle. This CDR3 has 13 amino acids. From germline, CDR1 is SQVTM and CDR2 ANQGSEA. The CDR3 DNA reads TGCAGCGTTGAAGTACAGGTGGACACTGAAGCTTTCTTT. This codes for CSVEVQVDTEAFF. Looking up the rest from reference TRBV29-1 and TRBJ1-1 gives the full variable domain: SAVISQKPSRDICQRGTSLTIQCQVDSQVTMMFWYRQQPGQSLTLIATANQGSEATYESGFVIDKFPISRPNLTFSTLTVSNMSPEDSSIYLCSVEVQVDTEAFFGQGTRLTVV.

The chain employs TRBV2 and TRBJ1-2, with D possibly TRBD1 on 5 matching bases. V was cut by 4 bases and J by 8 bases, with 11 bases left in between. This CDR3 region has 12 residues. Germline CDR1 is SNHLY and CDR2 is FYNNEI. CDR3 amino acids: CASSGGVVGYTF. CDR3 in DNA: TGTGCCAGCAGTGGGGGGGTAGTAGGCTACACCTTC.

The V gene is TRBV6-1, the J gene TRBJ1-4; 9 bases map to TRBD1. The trim removed 1 base at V and 8 bases at J, leaving 2 bases unmatched. The CDR3 has 14 amino acids. Germline CDR1 MNHNS, CDR2 SASEGT. The CDR3 bases are TGTGCCAGCAGTGAAGGACAGGGGGTGGAAAAACTGTTTTTT. Translated, it gives CASSEGQGVEKLFF.

The chain is built from TRBV7-9 and TRBJ2-1, with 9 bases aligning to TRBD2. The CDR3 sequence is 16 residues long. Germline V lookup: CDR1 SEHNR, CDR2 FQNEAQ (reference sequence). Trimming removed 5 bases from V and 10 bases from J; junction bases left unmatched: 15. DNA of the CDR3: TGTGCCAGCAGCACTTCTAGCGGGATCCCGGTGAGGGAGCAGTTCTTC. Translation: CASSTSSGIPVREQFF. The full variable domain, in which reference TRBV7-9 and TRBJ2-1 provide the parts outside the CDR3, is DTGVSQNPRHKITKRGQNVTFRCDPISEHNRLYWYRQTLGQGPEFLTYFQNEAQLEKSRLLSDRFSAERPKGSFSTLEIQRTEQGDSAMYLCASSTSSGIPVREQFFGPGTRLTVL.